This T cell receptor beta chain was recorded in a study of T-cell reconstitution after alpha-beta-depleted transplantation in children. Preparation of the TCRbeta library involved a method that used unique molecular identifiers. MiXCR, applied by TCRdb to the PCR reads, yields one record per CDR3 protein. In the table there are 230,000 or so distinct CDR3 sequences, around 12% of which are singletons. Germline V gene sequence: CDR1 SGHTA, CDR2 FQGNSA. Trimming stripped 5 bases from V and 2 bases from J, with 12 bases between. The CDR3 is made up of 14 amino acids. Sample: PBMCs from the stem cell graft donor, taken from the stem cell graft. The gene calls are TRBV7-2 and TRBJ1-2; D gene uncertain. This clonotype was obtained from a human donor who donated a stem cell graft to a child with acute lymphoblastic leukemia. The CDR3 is CASSPPGPNYGYTF. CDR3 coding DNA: TGTGCCAGCAGCCCCCCCGGCCCCAACTATGGCTACACCTTC. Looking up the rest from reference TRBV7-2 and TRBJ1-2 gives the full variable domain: GAGVSQSPSNKVTEKGKDVELRCDPISGHTALYWYRQSLGQGLEFLIYFQGNSAPDKSGLPSDRFSAERTGGSVSTLTIQRTQQEDSAVYLCASSPPGPNYGYTFGSGTRLTVV.